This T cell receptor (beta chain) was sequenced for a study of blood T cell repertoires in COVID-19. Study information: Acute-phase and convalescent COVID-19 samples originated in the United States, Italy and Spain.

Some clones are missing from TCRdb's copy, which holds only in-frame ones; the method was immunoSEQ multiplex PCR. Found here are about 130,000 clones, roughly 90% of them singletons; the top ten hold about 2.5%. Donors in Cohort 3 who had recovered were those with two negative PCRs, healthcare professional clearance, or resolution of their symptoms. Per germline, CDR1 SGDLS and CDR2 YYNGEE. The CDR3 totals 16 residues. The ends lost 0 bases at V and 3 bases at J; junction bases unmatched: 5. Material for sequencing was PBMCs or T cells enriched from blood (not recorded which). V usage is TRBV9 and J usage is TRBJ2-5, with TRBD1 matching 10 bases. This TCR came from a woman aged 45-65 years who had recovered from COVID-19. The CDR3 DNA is TGTGCCAGCAGCGTAGCCCTGACAGGGGGCAAAGAGACCCAGTACTTC. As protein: CASSVALTGGKETQYF.